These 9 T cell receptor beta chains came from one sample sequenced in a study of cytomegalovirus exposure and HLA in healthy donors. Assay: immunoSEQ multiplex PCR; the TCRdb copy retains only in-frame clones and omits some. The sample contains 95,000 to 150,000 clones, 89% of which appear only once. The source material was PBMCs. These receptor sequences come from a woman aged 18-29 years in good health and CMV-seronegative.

The CDR3 loop is CAWSGQGNQPQHF. The CDR3, as DNA: TGTGCCTGGAGCGGACAGGGGAATCAGCCCCAGCATTTT. The chain combines TRBV30 with TRBJ1-5; 9 bases map to TRBD1. Germline V gene sequence: CDR1 GTSNPN, CDR2 SVGIG (reference sequence). Trimming at V came to 3 bases and at J to 4 bases, leaving 1 base not matched to a gene. The CDR3 contains 13 residues.

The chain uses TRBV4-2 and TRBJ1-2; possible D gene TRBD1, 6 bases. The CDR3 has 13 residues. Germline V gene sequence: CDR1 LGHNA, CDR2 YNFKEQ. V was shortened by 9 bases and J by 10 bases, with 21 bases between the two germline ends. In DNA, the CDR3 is TGTGCCAGGAGCTCCGGGGGGCCGGCCCCCTACACCTTC. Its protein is CARSSGGPAPYTF.

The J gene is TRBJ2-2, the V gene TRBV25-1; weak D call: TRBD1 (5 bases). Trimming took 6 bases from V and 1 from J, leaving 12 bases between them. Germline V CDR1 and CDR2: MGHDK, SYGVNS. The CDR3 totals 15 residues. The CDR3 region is CASSAGHVNTGELFF. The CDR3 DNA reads TGTGCCAGCAGCGCTGGACACGTGAACACCGGGGAGCTGTTTTTT.

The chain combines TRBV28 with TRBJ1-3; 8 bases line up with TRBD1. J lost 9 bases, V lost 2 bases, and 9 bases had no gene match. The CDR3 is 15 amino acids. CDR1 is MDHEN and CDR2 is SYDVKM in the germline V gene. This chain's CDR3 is CASSLGTGGPSTIYF. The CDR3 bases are TGTGCCAGCAGTTTAGGGACAGGCGGACCTAGCACCATATATTTT.

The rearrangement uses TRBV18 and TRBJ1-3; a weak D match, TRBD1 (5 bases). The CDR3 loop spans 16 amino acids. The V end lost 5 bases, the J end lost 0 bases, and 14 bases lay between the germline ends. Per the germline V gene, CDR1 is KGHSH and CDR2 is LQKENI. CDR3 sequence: CASSAEQATSGNTIYF. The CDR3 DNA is TGTGCCAGCTCAGCCGAACAGGCAACCTCTGGAAACACCATATATTTT.

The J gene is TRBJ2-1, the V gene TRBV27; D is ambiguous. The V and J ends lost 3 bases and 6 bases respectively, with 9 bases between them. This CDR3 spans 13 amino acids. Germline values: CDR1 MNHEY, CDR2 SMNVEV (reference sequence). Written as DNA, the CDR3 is TGTGCCAGCAGTTTTGGCCAGGTCAATGAGCAGTTCTTC. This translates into CASSFGQVNEQFF.

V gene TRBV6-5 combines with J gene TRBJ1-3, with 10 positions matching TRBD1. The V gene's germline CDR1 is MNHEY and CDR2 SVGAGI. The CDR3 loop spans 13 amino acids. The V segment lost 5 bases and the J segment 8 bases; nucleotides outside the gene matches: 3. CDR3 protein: CASSLGQGYTIYF. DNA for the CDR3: TGTGCCAGCAGTCTGGGACAGGGGTACACCATATATTTT.

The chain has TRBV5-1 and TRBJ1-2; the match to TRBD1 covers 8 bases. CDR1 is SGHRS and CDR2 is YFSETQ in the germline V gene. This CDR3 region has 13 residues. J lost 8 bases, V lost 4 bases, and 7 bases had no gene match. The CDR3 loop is CASSLGQESGYTF. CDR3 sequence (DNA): TGCGCCAGCAGCCTGGGACAGGAAAGCGGCTACACCTTC.

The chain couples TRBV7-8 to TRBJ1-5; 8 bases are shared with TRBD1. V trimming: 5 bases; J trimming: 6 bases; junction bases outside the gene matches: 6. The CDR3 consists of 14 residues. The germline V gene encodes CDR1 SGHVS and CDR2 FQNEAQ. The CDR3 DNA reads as TGTGCCAGCAGCCCGCGGACAGGGTTTCAGCCCCAGCATTTT. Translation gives CASSPRTGFQPQHF.